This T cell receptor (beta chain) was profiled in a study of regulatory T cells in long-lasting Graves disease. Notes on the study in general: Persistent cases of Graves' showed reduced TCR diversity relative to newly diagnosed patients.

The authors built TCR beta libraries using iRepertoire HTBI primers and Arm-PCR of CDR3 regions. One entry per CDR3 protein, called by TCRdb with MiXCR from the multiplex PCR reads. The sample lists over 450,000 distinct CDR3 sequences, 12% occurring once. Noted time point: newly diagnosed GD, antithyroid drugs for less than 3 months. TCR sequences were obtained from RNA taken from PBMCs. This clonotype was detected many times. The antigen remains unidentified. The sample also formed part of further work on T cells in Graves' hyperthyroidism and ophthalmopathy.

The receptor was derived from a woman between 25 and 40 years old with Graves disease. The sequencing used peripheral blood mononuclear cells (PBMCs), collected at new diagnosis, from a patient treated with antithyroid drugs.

The CDR3 sequence is CASSLESGAPDMNTEAFF. In nucleotides, the CDR3 is TGTGCCAGCAGCTTAGAATCGGGGGCTCCAGACATGAACACTGAAGCTTTCTTT. The V gene is TRBV7-9, the J gene TRBJ1-1, with TRBD1 as a possible D gene (6 bases). The CDR3 runs to 18 residues. Germline-derived CDR1 and CDR2 are SEHNR and FQNEAQ (reference sequence). Trimming cost V 1 base and J 0 bases, with 18 bases left between them. The full variable domain, in which reference TRBV7-9 and TRBJ1-1 provide the parts outside the CDR3, is DTGVSQNPRHKITKRGQNVTFRCDPISEHNRLYWYRQTLGQGPEFLTYFQNEAQLEKSRLLSDRFSAERPKGSFSTLEIQRTEQGDSAMYLCASSLESGAPDMNTEAFFGQGTRLTVV.